This record looks at one T cell receptor beta chain sequence and its context. Its cognate antigen is unknown. These data come from a study of T cell responses to AZD1222 COVID-19 vaccine. General study findings and limits: A mostly white British donor set with more females was recruited, and clonal diversity was possibly underestimated.

Profiled with immunoSEQ multiplex PCR; TCRdb holds only in-frame clones, not every one. This sample carries 150,000 or so clones, more than 90% of them seen once, and the ten largest clones take approximately 4.8%. The CDR3 runs 16 residues. V was pared by 0 bases and J by 6 bases, with 16 bases between. CDR1 SGHRS and CDR2 YFSETQ come from the germline V gene. The receptor comes from an adult in good health. This specimen was peripheral blood, taken on day 0 of AZD1222 vaccination. The chain carries TRBV5-1 and TRBJ2-1, with TRBD2 as a possible D gene (5 bases). CDR3 DNA: TGCGCCAGCAGCTTGGAATCTTTACTAGTCTCCAATGAGCAGTTCTTC. Protein: CASSLESLLVSNEQFF. Full variable domain (remainder filled in from reference TRBV5-1 and TRBJ2-1): KAGVTQTPRYLIKTRGQQVTLSCSPISGHRSVSWYQQTPGQGLQFLFEYFSETQRNKGNFPGRFSGRQFSNSRSEMNVSTLELGDSALYLCASSLESLLVSNEQFFGPGTRLTVL.